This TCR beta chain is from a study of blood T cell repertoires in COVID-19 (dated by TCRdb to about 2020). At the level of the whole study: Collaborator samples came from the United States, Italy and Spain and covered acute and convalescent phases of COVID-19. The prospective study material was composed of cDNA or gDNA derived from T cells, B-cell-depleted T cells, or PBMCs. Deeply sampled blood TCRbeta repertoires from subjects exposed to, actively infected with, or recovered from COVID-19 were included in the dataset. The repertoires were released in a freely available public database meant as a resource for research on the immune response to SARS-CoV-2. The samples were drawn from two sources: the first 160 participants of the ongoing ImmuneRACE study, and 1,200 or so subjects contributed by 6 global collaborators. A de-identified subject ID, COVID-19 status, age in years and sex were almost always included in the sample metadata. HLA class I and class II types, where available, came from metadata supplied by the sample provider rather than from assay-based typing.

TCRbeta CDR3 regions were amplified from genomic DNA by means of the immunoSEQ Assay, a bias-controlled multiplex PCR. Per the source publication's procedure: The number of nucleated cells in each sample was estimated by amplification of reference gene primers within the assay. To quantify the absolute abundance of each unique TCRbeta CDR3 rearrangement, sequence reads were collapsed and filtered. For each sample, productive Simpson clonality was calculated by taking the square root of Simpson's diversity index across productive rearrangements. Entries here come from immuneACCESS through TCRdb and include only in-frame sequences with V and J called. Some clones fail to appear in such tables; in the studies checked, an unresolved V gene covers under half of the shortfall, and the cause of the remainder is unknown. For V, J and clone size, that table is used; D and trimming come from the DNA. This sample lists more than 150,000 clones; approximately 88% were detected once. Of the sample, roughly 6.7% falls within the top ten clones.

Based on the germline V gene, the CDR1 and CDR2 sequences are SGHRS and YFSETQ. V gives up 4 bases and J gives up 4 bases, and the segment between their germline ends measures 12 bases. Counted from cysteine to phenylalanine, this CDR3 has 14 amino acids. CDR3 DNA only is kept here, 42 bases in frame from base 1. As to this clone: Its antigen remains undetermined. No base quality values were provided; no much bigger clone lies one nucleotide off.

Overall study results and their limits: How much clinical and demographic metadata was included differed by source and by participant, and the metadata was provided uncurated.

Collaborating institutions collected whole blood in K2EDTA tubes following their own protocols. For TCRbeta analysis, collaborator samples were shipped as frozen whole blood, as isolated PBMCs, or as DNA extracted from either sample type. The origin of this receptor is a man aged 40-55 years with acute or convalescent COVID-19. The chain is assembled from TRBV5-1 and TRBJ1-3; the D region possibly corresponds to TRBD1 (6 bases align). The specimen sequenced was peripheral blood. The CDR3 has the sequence CASSPGVSGNTIYF. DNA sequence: TGCGCCAGCAGCCCAGGGGTTTCGGGAAACACCATATATTTT.